This TCR beta chain emerged from a study of blood T cell repertoires in COVID-19. Germline loops: CDR1 LNHDA, CDR2 SQIVND (reference sequence). This CDR3 has 13 residues. About this clone: Its ends do not fully match the called genes, so a read error is possible.

The method was immunoSEQ multiplex PCR; TCRdb's version includes in-frame clones alone and lacks a portion of them. The sample carries about 240,000 clones, about nine tenths recorded once. This chain links TRBV19 with TRBJ2-3; D is perhaps TRBD1 (6 bases). This sequence was found in a man aged 55 to 70 who had recovered from COVID-19. The specimen sequenced was peripheral blood. This CDR3 reads CATSGQSTDTQYF. CDR3 coding DNA: TGTGCCACTAGTGGACAGAGCACAGATACGCAGTATTTT.